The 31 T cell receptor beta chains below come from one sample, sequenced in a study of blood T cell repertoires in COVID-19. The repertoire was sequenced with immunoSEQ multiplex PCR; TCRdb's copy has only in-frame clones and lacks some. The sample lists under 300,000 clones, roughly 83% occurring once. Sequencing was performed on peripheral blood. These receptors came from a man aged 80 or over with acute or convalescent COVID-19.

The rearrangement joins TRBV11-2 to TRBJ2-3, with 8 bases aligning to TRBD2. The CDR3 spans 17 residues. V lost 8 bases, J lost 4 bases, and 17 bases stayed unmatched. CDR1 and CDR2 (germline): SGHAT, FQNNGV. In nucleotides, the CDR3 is TGTGCCAGCCCCCAACACGGGGGGGCGGTTTGCCCAGATACGCAGTATTTT. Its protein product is CASPQHGGAVCPDTQYF.

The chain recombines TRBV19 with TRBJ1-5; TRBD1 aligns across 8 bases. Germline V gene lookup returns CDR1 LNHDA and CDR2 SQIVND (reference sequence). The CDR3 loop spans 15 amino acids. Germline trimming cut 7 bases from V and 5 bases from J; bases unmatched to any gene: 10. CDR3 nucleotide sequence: TGTGCCAGTAAAGGTTACAGGGGGTTGGATCAGCCCCAGCATTTT. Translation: CASKGYRGLDQPQHF. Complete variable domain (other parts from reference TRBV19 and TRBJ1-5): DGGITQSPKYLFRKEGQNVTLSCEQNLNHDAMYWYRQDPGQGLRLIYYSQIVNDFQKGDIAEGYSVSREKKESFPLTVTSAQKNPTAFYLCASKGYRGLDQPQHFGDGTRLSIL.

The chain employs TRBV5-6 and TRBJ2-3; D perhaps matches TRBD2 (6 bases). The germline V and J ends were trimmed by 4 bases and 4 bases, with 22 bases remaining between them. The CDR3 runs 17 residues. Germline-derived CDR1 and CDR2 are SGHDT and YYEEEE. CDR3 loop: CASSPLGVGGNADTQYF. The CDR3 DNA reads TGTGCCAGCAGCCCCCTGGGGGTCGGGGGTAACGCAGATACGCAGTATTTT.

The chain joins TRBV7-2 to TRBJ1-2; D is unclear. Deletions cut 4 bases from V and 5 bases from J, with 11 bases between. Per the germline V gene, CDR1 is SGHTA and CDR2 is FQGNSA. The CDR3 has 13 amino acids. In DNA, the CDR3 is TGTGCCAGCAGCTCCCCGGGTCTATATGGCTACACCTTC. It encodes CASSSPGLYGYTF.

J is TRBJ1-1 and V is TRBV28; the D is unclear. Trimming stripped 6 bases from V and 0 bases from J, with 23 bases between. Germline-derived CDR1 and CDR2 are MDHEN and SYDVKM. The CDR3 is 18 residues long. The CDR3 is CASSRQAEEYSMNTEAFF. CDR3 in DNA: TGTGCCAGCAGCCGCCAAGCGGAGGAGTATTCCATGAACACTGAAGCTTTCTTT.

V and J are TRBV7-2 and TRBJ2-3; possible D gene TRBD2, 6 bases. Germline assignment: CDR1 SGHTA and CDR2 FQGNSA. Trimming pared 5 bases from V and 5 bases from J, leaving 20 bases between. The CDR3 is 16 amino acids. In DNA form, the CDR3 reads TGTGCCAGCAGCCTAGGGGCGGGACGCACAATAGATACGCAGTATTTT. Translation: CASSLGAGRTIDTQYF.

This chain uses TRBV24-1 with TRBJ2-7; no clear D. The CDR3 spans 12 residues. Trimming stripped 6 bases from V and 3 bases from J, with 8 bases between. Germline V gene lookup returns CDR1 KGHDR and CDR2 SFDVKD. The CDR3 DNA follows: TGTGCCACCAGTCCCGTCTACTACGAGCAGTACTTC. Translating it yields CATSPVYYEQYF.

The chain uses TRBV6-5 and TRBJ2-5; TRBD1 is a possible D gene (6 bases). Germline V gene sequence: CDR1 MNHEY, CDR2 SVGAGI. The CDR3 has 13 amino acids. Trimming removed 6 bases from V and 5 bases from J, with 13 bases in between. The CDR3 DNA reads TGTGCCAGCAGCGACACAGGGTGGGAGACCCAGTACTTC. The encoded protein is CASSDTGWETQYF.

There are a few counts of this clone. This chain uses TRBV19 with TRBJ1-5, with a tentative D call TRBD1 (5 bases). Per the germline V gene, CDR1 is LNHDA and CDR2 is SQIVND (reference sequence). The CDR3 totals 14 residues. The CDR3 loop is CPRSGGGKNQPQHF. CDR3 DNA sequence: TGTCCGCGTAGTGGGGGGGGGAAAAATCAGCCCCAGCATTTT.

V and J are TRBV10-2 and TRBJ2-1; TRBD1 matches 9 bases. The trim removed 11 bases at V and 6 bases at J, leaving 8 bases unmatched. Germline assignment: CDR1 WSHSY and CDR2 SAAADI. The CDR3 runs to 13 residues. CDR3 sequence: CAVRDRVSNEQFF. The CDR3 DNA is TGCGCCGTCCGGGACAGGGTCTCCAATGAGCAGTTCTTC.

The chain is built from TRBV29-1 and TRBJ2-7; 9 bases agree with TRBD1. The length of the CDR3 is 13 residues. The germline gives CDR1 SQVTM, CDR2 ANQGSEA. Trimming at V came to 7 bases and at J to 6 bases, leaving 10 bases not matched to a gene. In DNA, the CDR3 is TGCAGCGCACTCTCCGGGACAGGGACCGAGCAGTACTTC. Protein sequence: CSALSGTGTEQYF.

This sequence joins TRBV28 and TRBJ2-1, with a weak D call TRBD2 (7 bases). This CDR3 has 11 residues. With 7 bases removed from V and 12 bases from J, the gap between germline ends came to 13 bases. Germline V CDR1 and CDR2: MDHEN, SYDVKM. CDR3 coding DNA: TGTGCCAGCAAAAGACGGGGGGCGCAGTTCTTC. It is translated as CASKRRGAQFF.

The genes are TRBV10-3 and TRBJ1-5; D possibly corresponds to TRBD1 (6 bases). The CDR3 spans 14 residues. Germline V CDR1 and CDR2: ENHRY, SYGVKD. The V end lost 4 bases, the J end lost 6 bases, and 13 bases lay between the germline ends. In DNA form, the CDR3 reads TGTGCCATCAGTGGTAACAGGGAGGGTCAGCCCCAGCATTTT. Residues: CAISGNREGQPQHF.

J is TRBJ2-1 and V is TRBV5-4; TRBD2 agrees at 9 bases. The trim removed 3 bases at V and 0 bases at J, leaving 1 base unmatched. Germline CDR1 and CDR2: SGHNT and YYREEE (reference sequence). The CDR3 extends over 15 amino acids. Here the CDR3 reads CASSSRGGSYNEQFF. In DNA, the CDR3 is TGTGCCAGCAGCTCGCGGGGGGGCTCCTACAATGAGCAGTTCTTC.

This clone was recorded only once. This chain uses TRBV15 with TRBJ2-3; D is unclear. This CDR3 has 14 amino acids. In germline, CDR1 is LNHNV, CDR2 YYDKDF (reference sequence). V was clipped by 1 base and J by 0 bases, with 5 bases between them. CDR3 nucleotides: TGTGCCACCAGCAGAGCCCAGAGCACAGATACGCAGTATTTT. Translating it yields CATSRAQSTDTQYF.

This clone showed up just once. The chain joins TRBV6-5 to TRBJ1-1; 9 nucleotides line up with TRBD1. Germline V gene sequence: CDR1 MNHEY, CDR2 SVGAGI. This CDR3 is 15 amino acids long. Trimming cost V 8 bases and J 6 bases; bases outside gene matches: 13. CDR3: CASLPHWTGDAEAFF. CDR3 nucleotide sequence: TGTGCCAGCCTCCCACATTGGACAGGGGATGCTGAAGCTTTCTTT.

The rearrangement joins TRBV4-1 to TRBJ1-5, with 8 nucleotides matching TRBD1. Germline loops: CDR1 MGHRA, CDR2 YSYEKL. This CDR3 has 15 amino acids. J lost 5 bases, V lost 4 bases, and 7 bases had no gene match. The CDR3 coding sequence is TGCGCCAGCAGCCTCCGGACAGGGAATTATCAGCCCCAGCATTTT. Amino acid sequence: CASSLRTGNYQPQHF.

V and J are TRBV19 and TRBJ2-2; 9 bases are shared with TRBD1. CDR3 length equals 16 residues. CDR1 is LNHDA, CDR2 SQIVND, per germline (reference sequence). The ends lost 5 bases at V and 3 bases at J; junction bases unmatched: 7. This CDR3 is CASSPPGQGYTGELFF. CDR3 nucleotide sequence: TGTGCCAGTAGTCCCCCGGGACAGGGATACACCGGGGAGCTGTTTTTT.

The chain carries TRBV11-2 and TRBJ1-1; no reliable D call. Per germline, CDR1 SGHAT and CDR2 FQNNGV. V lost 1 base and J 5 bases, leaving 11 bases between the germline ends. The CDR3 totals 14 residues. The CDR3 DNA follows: TGTGCCAGCAGCTTAGTCTATGGGAGGACTGAAGCTTTCTTT. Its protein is CASSLVYGRTEAFF.

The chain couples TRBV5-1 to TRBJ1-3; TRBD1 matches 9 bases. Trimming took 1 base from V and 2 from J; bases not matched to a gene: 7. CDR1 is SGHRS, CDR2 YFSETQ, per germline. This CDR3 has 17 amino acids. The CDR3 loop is CASSLLVTGGTGNTIYF. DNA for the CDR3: TGCGCCAGCAGCTTGCTAGTGACAGGGGGGACTGGAAACACCATATATTTT.

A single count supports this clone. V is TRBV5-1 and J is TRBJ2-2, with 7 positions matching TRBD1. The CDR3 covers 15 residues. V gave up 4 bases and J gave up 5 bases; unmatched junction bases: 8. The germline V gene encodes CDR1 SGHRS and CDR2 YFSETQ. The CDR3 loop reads CASSERGLSTGELFF. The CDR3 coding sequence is TGCGCCAGCAGCGAAAGGGGGCTTAGTACCGGGGAGCTGTTTTTT.

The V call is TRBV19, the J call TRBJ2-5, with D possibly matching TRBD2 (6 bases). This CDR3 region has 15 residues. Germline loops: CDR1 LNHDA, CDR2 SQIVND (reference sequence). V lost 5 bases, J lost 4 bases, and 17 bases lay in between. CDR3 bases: TGTGCCAGTAGTCCGGGCGGGACTCCTCCAGAGACCCAGTACTTC. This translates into CASSPGGTPPETQYF.

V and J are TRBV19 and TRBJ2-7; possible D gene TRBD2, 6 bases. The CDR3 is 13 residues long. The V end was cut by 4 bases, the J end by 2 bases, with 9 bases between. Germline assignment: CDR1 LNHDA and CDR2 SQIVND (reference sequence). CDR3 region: CASSTGGPYEQYF. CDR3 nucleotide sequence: TGTGCCAGTAGTACCGGAGGGCCCTACGAGCAGTACTTC.

Here the CDR3 reads CASKLVTTDTQYF. CDR3 sequence (DNA): TGTGCCAGCAAGCTCGTAACCACAGATACGCAGTATTTT. The V and J genes are TRBV12-3 or TRBV12-4 and TRBJ2-3; unclear D gene. Trimming removed 7 bases from V and 2 bases from J, with 10 bases in between. The CDR3 is 13 residues long.

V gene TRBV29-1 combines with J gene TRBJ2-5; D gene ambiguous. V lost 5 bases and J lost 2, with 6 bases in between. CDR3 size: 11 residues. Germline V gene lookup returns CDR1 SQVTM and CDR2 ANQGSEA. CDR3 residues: CSVTRQETQYF. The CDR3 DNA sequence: TGCAGCGTTACCAGGCAAGAGACCCAGTACTTC.

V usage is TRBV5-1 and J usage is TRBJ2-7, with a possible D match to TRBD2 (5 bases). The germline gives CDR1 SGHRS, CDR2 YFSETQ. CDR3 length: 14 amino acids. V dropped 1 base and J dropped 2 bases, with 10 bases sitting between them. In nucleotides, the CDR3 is TGCGCCAGCAGCTTGCTAGAGGGCCCCTACGAGCAGTACTTC. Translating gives CASSLLEGPYEQYF.

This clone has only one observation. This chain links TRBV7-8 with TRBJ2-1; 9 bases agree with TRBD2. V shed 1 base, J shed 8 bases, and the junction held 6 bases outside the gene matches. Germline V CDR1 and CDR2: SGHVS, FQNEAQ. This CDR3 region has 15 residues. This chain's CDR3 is CASSLVAGATDEQFF. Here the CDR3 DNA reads TGTGCCAGCAGCTTAGTAGCGGGAGCGACGGATGAGCAGTTCTTC. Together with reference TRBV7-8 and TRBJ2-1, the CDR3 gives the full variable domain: GAGVSQSPRYKVAKRGQDVALRCDPISGHVSLFWYQQALGQGPEFLTYFQNEAQLDKSGLPSDRFFAERPEGSVSTLKIQRTQQEDSAVYLCASSLVAGATDEQFFGPGTRLTVL.

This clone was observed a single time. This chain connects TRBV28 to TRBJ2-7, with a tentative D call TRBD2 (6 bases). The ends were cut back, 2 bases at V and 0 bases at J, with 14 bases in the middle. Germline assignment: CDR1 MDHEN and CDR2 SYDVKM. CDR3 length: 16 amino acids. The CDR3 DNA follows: TGTGCCAGCAGTTTACGGTCGGGGGTCCTCTCCTACGAGCAGTACTTC. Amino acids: CASSLRSGVLSYEQYF.

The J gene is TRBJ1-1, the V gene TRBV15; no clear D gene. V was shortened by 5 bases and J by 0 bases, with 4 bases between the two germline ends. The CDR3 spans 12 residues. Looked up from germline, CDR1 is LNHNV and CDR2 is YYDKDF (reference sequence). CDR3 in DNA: TGTGCCACCAGCGCAGTGAACACTGAAGCTTTCTTT. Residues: CATSAVNTEAFF. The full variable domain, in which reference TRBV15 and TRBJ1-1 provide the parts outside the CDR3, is DAMVIQNPRYQVTQFGKPVTLSCSQTLNHNVMYWYQQKSSQAPKLLFHYYDKDFNNEADTPDNFQSRRPNTSFCFLDIRSPGLGDTAMYLCATSAVNTEAFFGQGTRLTVV.

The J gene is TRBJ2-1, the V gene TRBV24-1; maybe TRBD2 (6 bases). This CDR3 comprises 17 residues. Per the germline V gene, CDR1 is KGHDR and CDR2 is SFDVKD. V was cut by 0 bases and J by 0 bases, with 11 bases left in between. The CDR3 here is CATSDLSLGGSYNEQFF. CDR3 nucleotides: TGTGCCACCAGTGATTTGAGTCTGGGGGGCTCCTACAATGAGCAGTTCTTC.

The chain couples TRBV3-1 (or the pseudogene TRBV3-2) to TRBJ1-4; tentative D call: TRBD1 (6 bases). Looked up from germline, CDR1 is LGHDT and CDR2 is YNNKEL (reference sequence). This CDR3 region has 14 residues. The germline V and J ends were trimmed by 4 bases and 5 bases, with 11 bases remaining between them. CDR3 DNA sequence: TGTGCCAGCAGCCCGGACAGTATCAATGAAAAACTGTTTTTT. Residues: CASSPDSINEKLFF.